Listed below are T cell receptor beta chains from one sample, sequenced in a study of blood T cell repertoires in COVID-19. Produced via immunoSEQ multiplex PCR; TCRdb's table is partial and in-frame only. Among around 180,000 clones listed, 70% to 90% were seen once. Material for sequencing was peripheral blood. The receptors here all came from a middle-aged man with active or convalescent COVID-19. CDR3s include the opening cysteine and the closing phenylalanine or tryptophan. D genes are given only for firm matches. Size tells how often a clone was seen (once, few, many) or the class of an expanded clone, and some rows leave it out.

>TRBV6-5|-|-|TRBJ1-1
TGTGCCAGCAGACAAACACTGAACACTGAAGCTTTCTTT
CASRQTLNTEAFF
>TRBV9|-|-|TRBJ2-5
TGTGCCAGCAGCGTAGGTAGGAGCGGCCCAGAGACCCAGTACTTC
CASSVGRSGPETQYF
>TRBV7-9|-|-|TRBJ1-3
TGTGCCAGCAGCCTCGGACAATCCAACACCATATATTTT
CASSLGQSNTIYF
>TRBV27|-|-|TRBJ2-5
TGTGCCAGCAGTCCCCTATTCGGGTACCAAGAGACCCAGTACTTC
CASSPLFGYQETQYF
>TRBV10-3|TRBD1|-|TRBJ2-7
TGTGCCATCAGTGAGGTATCTAGGGGGCTCTACGAGCAGTACTTC
CAISEVSRGLYEQYF
>TRBV6-1|TRBD2|-|TRBJ2-7
TGTGCCAGCAGTGAAGCTAGCGGGGGGGCCTACGAGCAGTACTTC
CASSEASGGAYEQYF
>TRBV19|TRBD1|few|TRBJ1-2
TGTGCCAGTAGTGTACAGGGGCGTGGAGGCTACACCTTC
CASSVQGRGGYTF
>TRBV14|TRBD2|-|TRBJ2-1
TGTGCCAGCAGCCAAGGAGCGGGGGGGCGCAATGAGCAGTTCTTC
CASSQGAGGRNEQFF
>TRBV4-3|TRBD1|few|TRBJ2-5
TGCGCCAGCAGCCGGACAGGGGGAGAGACCCAGTACTTC
CASSRTGGETQYF
>TRBV5-1|-|-|TRBJ1-5
TGCGCCAGCAGCTTGGAGGGGACTTCGGGGCAGCCCCAGCATTTT
CASSLEGTSGQPQHF
>TRBV4-2|TRBD1|few|TRBJ2-2
TGTGCCAGCAGCCAACAGGGACAGGGGATTCCCGGGGAGCTGTTTTTT
CASSQQGQGIPGELFF
>TRBV9|TRBD2|-|TRBJ2-3
TGTGCCAGCAGCGGCACTAGCGGGGGGCACACAGATACGCAGTATTTT
CASSGTSGGHTDTQYF
>TRBV6-2/TRBV6-3|-|-|TRBJ2-7
TGTGCCAGCAGTCCCCAGGGTAGCTTGGAGCAGTACTTC
CASSPQGSLEQYF
>TRBV19|-|few|TRBJ1-6
TGTGCCAGTAGTACCGGTTCGACACCCCTCCACTTT
CASSTGSTPLHF
>TRBV7-2|TRBD1|-|TRBJ2-1
TGTGCCAGCAGCTCATGGACAGGGAATGAGCAGTTCTTC
CASSSWTGNEQFF
>TRBV4-3|-|few|TRBJ1-3
TGCGCCAGCAGCCAAGACGCCAAGGGGCCCTCTGGAAACACCATATATTTT
CASSQDAKGPSGNTIYF
>TRBV7-2|-|-|TRBJ2-1
TGTGCCAGCAGCTTAGGCGGGACCTCCAATGAGCAGTTCTTC
CASSLGGTSNEQFF
>TRBV4-1|TRBD2|-|TRBJ2-7
TGCGCCAGCAGCCAAGAGCGTCTAGCGGGGACCGAATCCTACGAGCAGTACTTC
CASSQERLAGTESYEQYF
>TRBV10-3|TRBD1|-|TRBJ1-5
TGTGCCATCAGCTCGGACAGGGGAATGGGCAATCAGCCCCAGCATTTT
CAISSDRGMGNQPQHF
>TRBV11-2|-|-|TRBJ1-1
TGTGCCAGCAGCTATAGCACTGAAGCTTTCTTT
CASSYSTEAFF
>TRBV19|-|-|TRBJ2-3
TGTGCCAGTAGTACGGCCAGCGGACATACGCAGTATTTT
CASSTASGHTQYF
>TRBV15|-|many|TRBJ1-5
TGTGCCACCAGCAGAGATCAACAGCCCCAGCATTTT
CATSRDQQPQHF
>TRBV12-5|-|-|TRBJ2-7
TGTGCTAGTGGTTTGGTACGCGATCAGTACTTC
CASGLVRDQYF
>TRBV9|-|few|TRBJ2-5
TGTGCCAGCAGCGTAGATAGTACAGAGACCCAGTACTTC
CASSVDSTETQYF
>TRBV7-2|-|-|TRBJ1-1
TGTGCCAGCAGCTTCTCCCCCACTGAAGCTTTCTTT
CASSFSPTEAFF
>TRBV9|-|-|TRBJ2-7
TGTGCCAGCAGCGTAGGGGCAGGGGAGTACGAGCAGTACTTC
CASSVGAGEYEQYF
>TRBV6-5|TRBD1|-|TRBJ1-2
TGTGCCAGCAGTCTCCAGGGGGCCCTGACGGGCTACACCTTC
CASSLQGALTGYTF
>TRBV6-2/TRBV6-3|-|-|TRBJ1-6
TGTGCCAGCACCCCCCGGACGGGAAACTCCTATAATTCACCCCTCCACTTT
CASTPRTGNSYNSPLHF
>TRBV27|-|-|TRBJ2-5
TGTGCCAGCAGCCTTACTCATGTACCCTCCCAAGAGACCCAGTACTTC
CASSLTHVPSQETQYF
>TRBV10-2|TRBD2|few|TRBJ2-3
TGCGCCAGCAGTGTCAAGCGGGGGAGCACAGATACGCAGTATTTT
CASSVKRGSTDTQYF
>TRBV10-3|TRBD1|-|TRBJ1-2
TGTGCCATCAGCCGGGACAGGGAATCCGGCTACACCTTC
CAISRDRESGYTF
>TRBV15|-|-|TRBJ1-4
TGTGCCACCAGCAGAGTGGCAGGGAATAATGAAAAACTGTTTTTT
CATSRVAGNNEKLFF
>TRBV28|-|-|TRBJ2-5
TGTGCCAGCAGCGTCTCGGTGACCCAGTACTTC
CASSVSVTQYF
>TRBV6-2/TRBV6-3|TRBD2|once|TRBJ2-7
TGTGCCAGCAGTTTAACGGGAGGGGACGAGCAGTACTTC
CASSLTGGDEQYF
>TRBV7-6|TRBD2|-|TRBJ2-1
TGTGCCAGCAGCTCCCGACTAGCGGGGGCGGATGAGCAGTTCTTC
CASSSRLAGADEQFF
>TRBV2|-|-|TRBJ1-1
TGTGCCAGCAGTGTCGCGGGGCGGATCACTGAAGCTTTCTTT
CASSVAGRITEAFF
>TRBV30|TRBD2|-|TRBJ2-3
TGTGCCTGGTTGGGGGCCGGGGGGGCCGTCGGAGATACGCAGTATTTT
CAWLGAGGAVGDTQYF
>TRBV2|TRBD1|-|TRBJ1-5
TGTGCCAGCAGGGACAGGGGGTGGGATAGCAATCAGCCCCAGCATTTT
CASRDRGWDSNQPQHF
>TRBV7-2|TRBD1|-|TRBJ1-5
TGTGCCAGCAGACCCAACAGGGGTATCAATCAGCCCCAGCATTTT
CASRPNRGINQPQHF
>TRBV29-1|TRBD2|-|TRBJ2-3
TGCAGCGCCGGGGGGGGCCTTAGCACAGATACGCAGTATTTT
CSAGGGLSTDTQYF
>TRBV6-5|TRBD2|-|TRBJ2-7
TGTGCCACCTCCCGGGAGGGGCTCTACGAGCAGTACTTC
CATSREGLYEQYF
>TRBV30|-|-|TRBJ1-1
TGTGCCTGGAGTCCGAGATTCGTTAGCGCTGAAGCTTTCTTT
CAWSPRFVSAEAFF
>TRBV6-4|-|-|TRBJ2-3
TGTGCCAGCAGTGAATCGCTAGCGTTAACAGATACGCAGTATTTT
CASSESLALTDTQYF
>TRBV5-4|TRBD1|-|TRBJ2-2
TGTGCCAGCAGCTACAGGGGGCCCCCCGGGGAGCTGTTTTTT
CASSYRGPPGELFF
>TRBV4-2|-|-|TRBJ1-3
TGTGCCAGCAGCCAAGATTCCCTATTACACAGCAGCTCTGGAAACACCATATATTTT
CASSQDSLLHSSSGNTIYF
>TRBV5-1|-|-|TRBJ1-6
TGCGCCAGCAGCTTGACTAGTCCTAGTTCACCCCTCCACTTT
CASSLTSPSSPLHF
>TRBV28|TRBD2|-|TRBJ2-3
TGTGCCATTTCTCGCGGGGGGGCTACAGATACGCAGTATTTT
CAISRGGATDTQYF
>TRBV11-2|-|-|TRBJ1-5
TGTGCCAGCAGCTTGGCTTACAATCAGCCCCAGCATTTT
CASSLAYNQPQHF
>TRBV9|-|-|TRBJ1-2
TGTGCCAGCAGCGTAGCGGAGTCCGACTATGGCTACACCTTC
CASSVAESDYGYTF
>TRBV6-6|TRBD1|-|TRBJ1-2
TGTGCCAGCAGTCGATATCCCGTAGGGACAGGGAATGGCTACACCTTC
CASSRYPVGTGNGYTF
>TRBV6-5|TRBD1|-|TRBJ1-2
TGTGCCAGCATCCAAAGGGGACAGTTCGGCGGCTACACCTTC
CASIQRGQFGGYTF
>TRBV7-8|TRBD1|-|TRBJ1-1
TGTGCCAGCAGCCAAGTCACAGGGGGGCAGACTGAAGCTTTCTTT
CASSQVTGGQTEAFF
>TRBV29-1|TRBD1|-|TRBJ1-1
TGCAGCGTTGAGGCTATCTCAGGGGGCACTGAAGCTTTCTTT
CSVEAISGGTEAFF
>TRBV30|TRBD1|once|TRBJ1-6
TGTGCCTGGAGTATAGGGACAGGGGCGCGTGGTTCACCCCTCCACTTT
CAWSIGTGARGSPLHF
>TRBV19|TRBD2|-|TRBJ2-1
TGTGCCAGTAGTATAGACCCAGCGGGGGTTGAGCAGTTCTTC
CASSIDPAGVEQFF
>TRBV10-3|TRBD2|-|TRBJ2-5
TGTGCCATCAGTGAGTCGGCTAGCGGGGGGTTAGAGACCCAGTACTTC
CAISESASGGLETQYF
>TRBV4-3|-|-|TRBJ2-7
TGCGCCAGCAGCCAAGGCTGGGGGGGGCGCGTATACGAGCAGTACTTC
CASSQGWGGRVYEQYF
>TRBV6-5|-|once|TRBJ1-5
TGTGCCAGCAGACAGAGCAATCAGCCCCAGCATTTT
CASRQSNQPQHF
>TRBV30|-|-|TRBJ1-6
TGTGCCTGGAGTGTACAGGGAGCTTCACCCCTCCACTTT
CAWSVQGASPLHF